Reported below is one TCR beta chain. J lost 6 bases, V lost 3 bases, and 5 bases had no gene match. CDR1 DFQATT and CDR2 SNEGSKA come from the germline V gene (reference sequence). The CDR3 contains 13 residues. The data are from a study of control samples from healthy donors and cancer patients. Sequencing was performed with immunoSEQ multiplex PCR; in TCRdb, only in-frame clones are kept and a portion is missing. The sample includes about 80,000 clones, around 92% of them seen just once. The TCR sequence derives from a man aged 50-60 years in good health. The chain combines TRBV20-1 with TRBJ1-1, with 9 bases fitting TRBD1. Material: blood. The CDR3 protein is CSASRTGVSEAFF. DNA of the CDR3: TGCAGTGCTAGTCGGACAGGGGTTTCTGAAGCTTTCTTT.